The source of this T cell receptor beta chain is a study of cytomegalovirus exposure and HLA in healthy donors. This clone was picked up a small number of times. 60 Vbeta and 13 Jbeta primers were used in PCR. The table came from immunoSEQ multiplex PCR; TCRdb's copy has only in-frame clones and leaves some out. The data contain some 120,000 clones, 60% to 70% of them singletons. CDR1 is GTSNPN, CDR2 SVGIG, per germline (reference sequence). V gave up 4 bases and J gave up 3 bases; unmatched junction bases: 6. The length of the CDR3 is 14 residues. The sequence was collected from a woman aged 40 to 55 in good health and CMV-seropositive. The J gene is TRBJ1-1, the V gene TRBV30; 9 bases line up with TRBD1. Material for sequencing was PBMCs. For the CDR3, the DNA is TGTGCCTGGAAAGGGACAGGGTCGTACACTGAAGCTTTCTTT. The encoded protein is CAWKGTGSYTEAFF.